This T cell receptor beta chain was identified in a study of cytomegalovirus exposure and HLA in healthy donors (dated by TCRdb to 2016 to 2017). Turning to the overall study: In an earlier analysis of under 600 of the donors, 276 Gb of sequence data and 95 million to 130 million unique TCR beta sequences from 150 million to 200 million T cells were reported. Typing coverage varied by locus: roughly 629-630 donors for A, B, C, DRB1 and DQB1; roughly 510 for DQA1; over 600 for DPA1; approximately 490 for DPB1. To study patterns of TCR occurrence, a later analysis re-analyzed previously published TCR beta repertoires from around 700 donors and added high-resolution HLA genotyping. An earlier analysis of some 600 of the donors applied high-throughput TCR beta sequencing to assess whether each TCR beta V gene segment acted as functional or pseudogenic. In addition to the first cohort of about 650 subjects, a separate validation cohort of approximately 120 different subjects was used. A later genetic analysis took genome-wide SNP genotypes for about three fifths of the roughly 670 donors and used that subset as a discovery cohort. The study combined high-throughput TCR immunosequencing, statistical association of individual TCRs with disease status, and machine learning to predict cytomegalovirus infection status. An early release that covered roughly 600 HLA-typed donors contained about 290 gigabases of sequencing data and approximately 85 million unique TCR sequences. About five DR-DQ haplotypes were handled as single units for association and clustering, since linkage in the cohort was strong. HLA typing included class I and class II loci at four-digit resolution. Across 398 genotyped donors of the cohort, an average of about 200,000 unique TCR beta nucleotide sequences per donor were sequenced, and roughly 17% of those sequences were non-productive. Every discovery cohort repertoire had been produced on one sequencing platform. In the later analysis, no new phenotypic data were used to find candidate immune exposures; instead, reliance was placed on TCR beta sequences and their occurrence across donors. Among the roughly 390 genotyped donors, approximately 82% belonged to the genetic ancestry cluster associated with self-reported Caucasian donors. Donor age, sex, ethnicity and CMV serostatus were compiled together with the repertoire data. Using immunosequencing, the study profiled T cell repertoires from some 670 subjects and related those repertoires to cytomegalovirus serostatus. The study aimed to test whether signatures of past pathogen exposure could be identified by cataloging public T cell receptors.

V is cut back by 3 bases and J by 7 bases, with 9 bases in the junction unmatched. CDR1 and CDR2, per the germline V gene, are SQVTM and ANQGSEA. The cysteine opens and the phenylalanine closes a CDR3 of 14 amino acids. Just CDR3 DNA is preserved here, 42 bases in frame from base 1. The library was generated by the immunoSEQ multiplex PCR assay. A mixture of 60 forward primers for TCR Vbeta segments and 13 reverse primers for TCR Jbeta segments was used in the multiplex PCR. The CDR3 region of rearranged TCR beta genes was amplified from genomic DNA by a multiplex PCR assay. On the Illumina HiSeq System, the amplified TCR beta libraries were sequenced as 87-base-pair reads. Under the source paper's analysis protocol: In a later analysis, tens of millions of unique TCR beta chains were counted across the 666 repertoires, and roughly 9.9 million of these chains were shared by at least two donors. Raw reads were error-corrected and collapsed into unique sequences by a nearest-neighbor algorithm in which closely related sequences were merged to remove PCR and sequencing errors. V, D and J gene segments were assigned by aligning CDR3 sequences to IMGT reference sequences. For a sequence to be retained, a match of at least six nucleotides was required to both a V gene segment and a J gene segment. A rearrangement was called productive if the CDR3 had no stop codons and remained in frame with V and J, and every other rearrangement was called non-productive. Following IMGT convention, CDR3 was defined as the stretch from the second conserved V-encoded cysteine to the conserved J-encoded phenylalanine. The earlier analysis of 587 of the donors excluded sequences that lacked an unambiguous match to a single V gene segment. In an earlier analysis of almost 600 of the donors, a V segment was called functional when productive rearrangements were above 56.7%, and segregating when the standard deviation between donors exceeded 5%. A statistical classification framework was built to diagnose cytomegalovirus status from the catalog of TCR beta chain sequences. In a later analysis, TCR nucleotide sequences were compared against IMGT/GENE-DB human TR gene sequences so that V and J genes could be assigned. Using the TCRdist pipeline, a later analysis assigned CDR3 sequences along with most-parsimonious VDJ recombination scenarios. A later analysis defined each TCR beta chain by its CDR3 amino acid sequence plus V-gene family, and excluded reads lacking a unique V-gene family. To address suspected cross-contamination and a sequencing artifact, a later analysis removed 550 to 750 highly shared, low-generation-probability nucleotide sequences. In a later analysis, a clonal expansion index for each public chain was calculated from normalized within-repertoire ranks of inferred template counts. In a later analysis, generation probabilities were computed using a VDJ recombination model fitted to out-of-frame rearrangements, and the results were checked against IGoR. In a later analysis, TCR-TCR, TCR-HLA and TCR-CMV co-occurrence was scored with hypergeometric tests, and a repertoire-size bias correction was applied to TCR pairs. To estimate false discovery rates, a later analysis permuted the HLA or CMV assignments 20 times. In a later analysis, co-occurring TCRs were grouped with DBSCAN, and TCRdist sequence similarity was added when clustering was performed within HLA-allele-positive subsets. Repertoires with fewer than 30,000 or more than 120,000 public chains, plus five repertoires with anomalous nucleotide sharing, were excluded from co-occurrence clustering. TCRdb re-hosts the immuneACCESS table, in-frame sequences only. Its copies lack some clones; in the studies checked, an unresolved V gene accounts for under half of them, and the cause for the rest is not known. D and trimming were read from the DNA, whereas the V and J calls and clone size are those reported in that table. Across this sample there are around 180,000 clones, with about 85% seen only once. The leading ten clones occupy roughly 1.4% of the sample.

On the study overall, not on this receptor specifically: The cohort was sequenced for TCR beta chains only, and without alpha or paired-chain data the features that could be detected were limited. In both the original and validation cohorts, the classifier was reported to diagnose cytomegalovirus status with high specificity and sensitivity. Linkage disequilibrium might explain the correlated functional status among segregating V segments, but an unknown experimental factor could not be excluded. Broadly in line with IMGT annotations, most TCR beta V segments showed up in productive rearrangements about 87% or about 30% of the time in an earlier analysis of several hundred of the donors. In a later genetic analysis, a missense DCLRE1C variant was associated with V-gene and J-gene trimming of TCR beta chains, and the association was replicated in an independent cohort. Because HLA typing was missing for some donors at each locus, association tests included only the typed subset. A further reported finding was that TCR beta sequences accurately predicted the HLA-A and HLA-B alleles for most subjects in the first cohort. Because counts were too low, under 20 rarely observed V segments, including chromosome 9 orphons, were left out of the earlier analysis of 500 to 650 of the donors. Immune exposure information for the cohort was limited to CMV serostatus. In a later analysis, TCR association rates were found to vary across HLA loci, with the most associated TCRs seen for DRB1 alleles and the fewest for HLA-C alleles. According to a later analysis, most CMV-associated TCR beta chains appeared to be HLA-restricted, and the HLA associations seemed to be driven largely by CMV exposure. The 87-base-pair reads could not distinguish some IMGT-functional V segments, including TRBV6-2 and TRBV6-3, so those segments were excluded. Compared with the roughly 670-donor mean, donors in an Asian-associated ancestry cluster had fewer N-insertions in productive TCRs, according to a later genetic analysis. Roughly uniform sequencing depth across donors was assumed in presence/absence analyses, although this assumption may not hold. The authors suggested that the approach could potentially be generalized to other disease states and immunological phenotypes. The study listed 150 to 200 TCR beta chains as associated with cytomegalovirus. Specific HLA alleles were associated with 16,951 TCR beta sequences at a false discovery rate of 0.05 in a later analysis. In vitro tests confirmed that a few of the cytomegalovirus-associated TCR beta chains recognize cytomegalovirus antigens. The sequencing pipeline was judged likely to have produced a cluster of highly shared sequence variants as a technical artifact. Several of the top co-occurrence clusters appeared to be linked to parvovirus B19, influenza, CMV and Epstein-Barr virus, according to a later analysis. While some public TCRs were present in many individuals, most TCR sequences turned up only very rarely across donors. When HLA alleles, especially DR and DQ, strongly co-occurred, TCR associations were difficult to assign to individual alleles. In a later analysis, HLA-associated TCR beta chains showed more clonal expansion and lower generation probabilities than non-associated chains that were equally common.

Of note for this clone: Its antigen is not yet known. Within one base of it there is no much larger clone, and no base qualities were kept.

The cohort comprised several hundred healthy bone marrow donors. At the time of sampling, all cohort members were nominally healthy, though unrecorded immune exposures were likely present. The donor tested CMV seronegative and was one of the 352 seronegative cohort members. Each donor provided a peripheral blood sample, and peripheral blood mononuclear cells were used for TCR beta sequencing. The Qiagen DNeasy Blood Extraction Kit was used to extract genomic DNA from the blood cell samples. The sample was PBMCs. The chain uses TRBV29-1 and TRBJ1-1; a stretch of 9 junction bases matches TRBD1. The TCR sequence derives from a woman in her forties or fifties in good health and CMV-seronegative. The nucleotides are TGCAGCGTTGAGAGGACAGGGGTTTTCGATGAAGCTTTCTTT. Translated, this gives CSVERTGVFDEAFF.